This TCR beta chain was sequenced for a study of CD8+ T cells in alopecia areata. This clone showed up just a few times. Its antigen remains unidentified. Study conclusions and caveats: Sharing of TCRs across patients appeared less clear than in mice, possibly for HLA-related reasons. Alopecia totalis/universalis scalp especially showed more expanded CD8+ clones than normal scalp. Scalp specimens additionally yield sequences from normal skin's resident alphabeta T cells.

From alopecia areata patients, lesional scalp punch biopsies and peripheral blood were collected. The CDR3 length is 16 residues. The germline V gene has CDR1 SEHNR and CDR2 FQNEAQ (reference sequence). The V end lost 5 bases, the J end lost 2 bases, and 13 bases lay between the germline ends. RNA was extracted and reverse transcribed into cDNA as the sequencing template. TCRdb's table, derived via immunoSEQ multiplex PCR, lists solely in-frame clones and lacks some. The sample yields approximately 98,000 clones, under 60% seen once. The sequenced sample consisted of NKG2D-low CD8+ T cells sorted from blood. The source is a human donor with alopecia areata. The rearrangement uses TRBV7-9 and TRBJ2-6; D not certain. CDR3 in amino acids: CASSLLTLTGANVLTF. In nucleotides, the CDR3 is TGTGCCAGCAGCCTTTTGACACTCACTGGGGCCAACGTCCTGACTTTC.